Shown below are 2 T cell receptor beta chains from a single sample sequenced in a study of cytomegalovirus exposure and HLA in healthy donors. It was with 60 Vbeta and 13 Jbeta primers that the PCR ran. Clones were read by immunoSEQ multiplex PCR, and TCRdb kept only the in-frame ones, dropping some. The sample carries 100,000 or so clones, 60% to 75% recorded once. The specimen sequenced was PBMCs. All receptors come from a woman between 40 and 55 years old in good health and CMV-seronegative.

The rearrangement uses TRBV6-5 and TRBJ1-4; 8 positions match TRBD1. Trimming cost V 5 bases and J 7 bases; bases outside gene matches: 9. CDR1 MNHEY and CDR2 SVGAGI come from the germline V gene. This CDR3 has 15 residues. Written as DNA, the CDR3 is TGTGCCAGCAGTCCCAGACAGGGGAACGTTGAAAAACTGTTTTTT. This codes for CASSPRQGNVEKLFF.

The gene calls are TRBV11-3 and TRBJ2-3, with D tentatively TRBD2 (6 bases). This CDR3 contains 15 residues. Germline lookup yields CDR1 SGHNT and CDR2 YENEEA. The V end was cut by 5 bases, the J end by 2 bases, with 14 bases between. The CDR3 is CASSPSGRITDTQYF. The CDR3 nucleotides read TGTGCCAGCAGCCCGAGCGGGCGTATCACAGATACGCAGTATTTT.